This T cell receptor (beta chain) was captured by sequencing in a study of CD8 T cells in ankylosing spondylitis (dated by TCRdb to 2015 to 2018). In the study overall: T cell receptor beta repertoires were profiled in healthy donors and ankylosing spondylitis patients so that disease-linked TCR variants could be found. The full study cohort comprised around 25 ankylosing spondylitis patients and some 100 healthy donors. Samples of peripheral blood were taken, and for ankylosing spondylitis patients, synovial fluid was collected as well.

The study at large found these results: The disease-linked clones were reported to be significantly enriched in matched synovial fluid samples from ankylosing spondylitis patients. A TCR beta motif of seven or eight highly homologous amino acid variants appeared characteristic of blood from ankylosing spondylitis patients. A CD8+ phenotype was shown by the disease-linked clones, which were found at relatively low frequencies in peripheral blood. Some TCR beta motif variants had previously been reported in synovial fluid and blood of reactive arthritis patients, which suggested common disease-initiation mechanisms.

CDR3 length: 13 amino acids, cysteine to phenylalanine. Only the CDR3 portion is preserved as DNA: 39 bases, with reading frame beginning at the first base. The germline V gene supplies CDR1 ENHRY and CDR2 SYGVKD. Relative to germline, V is 10 bases shorter and J is 2 bases shorter, with 12 bases between their ends. Sequencing was carried out with an Illumina HiSeq 2500. Quantitative 5'-RACE with molecular barcodes was used to prepare TCR beta libraries. The study's own analysis went as follows. To identify disease-linked TCR variants, a new computational method was used, one built on a probabilistic model of VDJ rearrangement. TCRdb took the public reads, trimmed them with fastp at Q25, ran MiXCR for clone calling and kept in-frame beta chains. CDR3 protein sequences are deduplicated, and each keeps its most common genes and DNA. In this record, the V and J calls reflect TCRdb's handling and not the investigators' own analysis. The sample table lists 300,000 to 350,000 distinct CDR3 sequences, more than 20% of them with a count of one. The ten largest clones take up about 3.5% of the sample.

This clonotype occurred a few times. Its antigen remains unidentified. No base quality information exists; no much larger clone differs at one position. The receptor's source is a female donor with ankylosing spondylitis or in good health (not recorded which). The sequence is built from TRBV10-3 and TRBJ2-1; the D gene lacks a confident call. The sequenced material came from blood, either unsorted or a sorted T cell fraction (not recorded which). The CDR3 has the sequence CATSREAYNEQFF. Here is the DNA: TGTGCCACCTCGCGCGAGGCCTACAATGAGCAGTTCTTC.